A selection of T cell receptor beta chains follows, all from one sample in a study of OX40 agonist ivuxolimab in advanced cancers. TCRdb's copy holds only in-frame clones and misses some; the assay was immunoSEQ multiplex PCR. The sample has about 69,000 clones, about three quarters seen once. The sample consisted of CD4+ or CD8+ T cells sorted from blood, taken in a trial of the OX40 agonist ivuxolimab. The receptor source for this set is an adult with an advanced solid tumor such as melanoma, head and neck, liver or kidney cancer. CDR3s include the opening cysteine and the closing phenylalanine or tryptophan. A D gene is named only where the DNA matches it firmly. Expanded clones get a size class; other rows say once, few or many, or leave the size out.

. . 16 TRBJ1-4 TRBV4-1 TGCGCCAGCAGCCAAGCATTGCAGGGCGGGAGTGAAAAACTGTTTTTT CASSQALQGGSEKLFF
. TRBD2 15 TRBJ2-7 TRBV27 TGTGCCAGCAGTTTTATAGCGGGGAGCCGCTACGAGCAGTACTTC CASSFIAGSRYEQYF
once TRBD1 14 TRBJ2-7 TRBV30 TGTGCCTGGAGCCGGGACAGGGACCTCTACGAGCAGTACTTC CAWSRDRDLYEQYF
. TRBD1 14 TRBJ2-7 TRBV25-1 TGTGCCAGCGCTCGAGGGCAGGGGGCCTACGAGCAGTACTTC CASARGQGAYEQYF
. . 15 TRBJ2-7 TRBV28 TGTGCCAGTGCGGGGAGTGCACCCTCCTCCTACGAGCAGTACTTC CASAGSAPSSYEQYF
. . 14 TRBJ2-2 TRBV7-9 TGTGCCAGCAGCCAATCTGCCGGCGCCGGGGAGCTGTTTTTT CASSQSAGAGELFF
once . 12 TRBJ1-5 TRBV28 TGTGCCAGCAGGGGGAGCAATCAGCCCCAGCATTTT CASRGSNQPQHF
. TRBD2 14 TRBJ2-3 TRBV6-6 TGTGCCAGCAGGCTCGGGGGGGGCACAGATACGCAGTATTTT CASRLGGGTDTQYF
. . 16 TRBJ2-4 TRBV27 TGTGCCAGCAGTGCGGGCAGCGTTATAGCCAAAAACATTCAGTACTTC CASSAGSVIAKNIQYF
. . 12 TRBJ1-2 TRBV2 TGTGCCAGCAGAGGCGGAGTCTATGGCTACACCTTC CASRGGVYGYTF
. . 15 TRBJ1-6 TRBV6-1 TGTGCCAGCAGTGAATTTTCCCATCATAATTCACCCCTCCACTTT CASSEFSHHNSPLHF
. . 14 TRBJ2-3 TRBV11-2 TGTGCCAGCAGCTGGGGACTTTCCACAGATACGCAGTATTTT CASSWGLSTDTQYF
few . 18 TRBJ1-1 TRBV4-2 TGTGCCAGCAGCCAAGAGATTTTGAGCCCGACAGAGTCCACTGAAGCTTTCTTT CASSQEILSPTESTEAFF
. . 14 TRBJ1-2 TRBV5-8 TGTGCCAGCAGCTTATTGGGAATTGACTATGGCTACACCTTC CASSLLGIDYGYTF
. TRBD2 16 TRBJ2-1 TRBV5-1 TGCGCCAGCAGCTTTAACCTAGCGGGGGGCCAGGGAGAGCAGTTCTTC CASSFNLAGGQGEQFF
. . 12 TRBJ1-6 TRBV30 TGTGCCTGGATTATGACAGGATCACCCCTCCACTTT CAWIMTGSPLHF
. . 14 TRBJ2-2 TRBV5-5 TGTGCCAGCAGCGCCGGGACTAACACCGGGGAGCTGTTTTTT CASSAGTNTGELFF
. . 12 TRBJ2-5 TRBV7-9 TGTGCCAGCAGCTTGATCAGGGAGACCCAGTACTTC CASSLIRETQYF
. . 15 TRBJ2-7 TRBV28 TGTGCCAGCAGTTTACCTGTGGGGAGCTCCTACGAGCAGTACTTC CASSLPVGSSYEQYF
. TRBD2 15 TRBJ2-7 TRBV15 TGTGCCACCAGCAGGGGAGGGTTGGGCTCCTACGAGCAGTACTTC CATSRGGLGSYEQYF
. TRBD1 18 TRBJ1-2 TRBV4-1 TGCGCCAGCAGCCAAGCCGGGTCCGGGACAGGGAGTAACTATGGCTACACCTTC CASSQAGSGTGSNYGYTF
. TRBD2 15 TRBJ2-1 TRBV6-1 TGTGCCAGCATTAAAGGGCTAGCGGGATACAATGAGCAGTTCTTC CASIKGLAGYNEQFF
. . 15 TRBJ2-1 TRBV5-1 TGCGCCAGCAGCCTGTTAGGACAGAGCTACAATGAGCAGTTCTTC CASSLLGQSYNEQFF
. . 14 TRBJ2-6 TRBV2 TGTGCCAGCAGTGGGGCGTCTGGGGCCAACGTCCTGACTTTC CASSGASGANVLTF
. TRBD1 15 TRBJ1-5 TRBV9 TGTGCCAGCAGCCCTGAGGACAGGGGCAATCAGCCCCAGCATTTT CASSPEDRGNQPQHF
. TRBD2 16 TRBJ2-5 TRBV29-1 TGCAGCGTTGAAATGGTGGCGGGAGGACGCCAAGAGACCCAGTACTTC CSVEMVAGGRQETQYF
. . 14 TRBJ2-3 TRBV10-3 TGTGCCATCAGTGAGAGCGGGAGCACAGATACGCAGTATTTT CAISESGSTDTQYF
. TRBD2 15 TRBJ2-5 TRBV4-2 TGTGCCAGCAGCCAAGAACTAGCGGGGGGAGAGACCCAGTACTTC CASSQELAGGETQYF
. TRBD1 13 TRBJ2-7 TRBV11-2 TGTGCCAGCAGCTTAAACAGGGGCTACGAGCAGTACTTC CASSLNRGYEQYF
. . 12 TRBJ1-2 TRBV2 TGTGCCAGCAGTAACTTCGGGGGCGGCTACACCTTC CASSNFGGGYTF
. TRBD1 15 TRBJ2-7 TRBV18 TGTGCCAGCTCACTTGGGGACAGGGGGAGCTACGAGCAGTACTTC CASSLGDRGSYEQYF
once TRBD1 14 TRBJ1-2 TRBV5-1 TGCGCCAGCAGCCCGACAGGGTTGAACTATGGCTACACCTTC CASSPTGLNYGYTF
. TRBD1 14 TRBJ2-7 TRBV28 TGTGCCAGCAGTTTCTCCCGACAGGGTCTAAGGCAGTACTTC CASSFSRQGLRQYF
. . 14 TRBJ1-5 TRBV28 TGTGCCAGCAGCCGAGGGATGAGGAATCAGCCCCAGCATTTT CASSRGMRNQPQHF
once . 14 TRBJ2-5 TRBV19 TGTGCCAGTTCTCCCCGGGACACCCAAGAGACCCAGTACTTC CASSPRDTQETQYF
. . 15 TRBJ1-1 TRBV5-4 TGTGCCAGCAGCTTGGGACGGGGTGCGAACACTGAAGCTTTCTTT CASSLGRGANTEAFF
. TRBD1 16 TRBJ2-5 TRBV7-9 TGTGCCAGCAGCTTAGCCCTACAGGGGGCAAGGGAGACCCAGTACTTC CASSLALQGARETQYF
few TRBD1 14 TRBJ2-5 TRBV15 TGTGCCACCAGCGGGACAGGGGTACGAGAGACCCAGTACTTC CATSGTGVRETQYF
. TRBD1 15 TRBJ1-4 TRBV6-1 TGTGCCAGCAGTGCTAGGACAGGGGGAAGGGAAAAACTGTTTTTT CASSARTGGREKLFF
few . 13 TRBJ2-1 TRBV14 TGTGCCAGCAGCCAAGTTGGAGCGGAAAGGAAGTTCTTC CASSQVGAERKFF
. . 14 TRBJ2-1 TRBV6-1 TGTGCCAGCAGGGAGGGACGGTTAGACAATGAGCAGTTCTTC CASREGRLDNEQFF
. . 14 TRBJ1-1 TRBV7-8 TGTGCCAGCAGCTTAGCGGGACAGAACACTGAAGCTTTCTTT CASSLAGQNTEAFF
. . 15 TRBJ2-1 TRBV7-2 TGTGCCAGCAGCTCTGGACAGGGAGGGATCAATGAGCAGTTCTTC CASSSGQGGINEQFF
. TRBD2 15 TRBJ2-5 TRBV11-2 TGTGCCAGCAGCTTTGGGGCGGGAGGGTATGAGACCCAGTACTTC CASSFGAGGYETQYF
. TRBD1 13 TRBJ1-2 TRBV5-6 TGTGCCAGCAGCCAACAGGGGGCATCGGGCTACACCTTC CASSQQGASGYTF
. . 16 TRBJ2-5 TRBV27 TGTGCCAGCAGTTTGTTTGGGGGGCGGGGGTTAGCGACCCAGTACTTC CASSLFGGRGLATQYF